The sequence of this T cell receptor beta chain was determined in a study of response to subunit inactivated influenza vaccine. Broader study findings: Authors proposed each seasonal influenza vaccination draws in few new T cells.

The junction had 4 bases not matched to a gene; V was cut back by 6 bases and J by 3 bases. The CDR3 extends over 13 amino acids. Germline loops: CDR1 SQVTM, CDR2 ANQGSEA. In the case of this clonotype: Its cognate antigen is unknown.

TCRdb re-analysed the RT-PCR reads in MiXCR, keeping a single row per CDR3 protein. The sample lists approximately 570,000 distinct CDR3 sequences; about 7.6% were seen once. The sequence was collected from a man aged 45-69 years who received an inactivated influenza vaccine. This material consisted of PBMCs from blood, taken roughly 24 months after vaccination. This sequence joins TRBV29-1 and TRBJ2-3; 9 bases agree with TRBD1. In DNA, the CDR3 is TGCAGCGTACAGGGGGCTCCGACAGATACGCAGTATTTT. Protein sequence: CSVQGAPTDTQYF.